Sequencing of this T cell receptor (beta chain) was carried out in a study of blood T cell repertoires in COVID-19. About the study: Material from acute and convalescent COVID-19 was sourced from the United States, Italy and Spain. T cells, B-cell-depleted T cells, or PBMCs provided the cDNA or gDNA that served as material.

Original processing methods: Amplified reference gene primers provided the basis for estimating nucleated cell counts. Generated by immunoSEQ multiplex PCR, the TCRdb table keeps only in-frame clones and is missing some. The V and J calls and the clone size are those of that table, but D and trimming were determined from the DNA. Here the sample spans 180,000 or so clones, roughly 87% being singletons. V gave up 3 bases and J gave up 5 bases; unmatched junction bases: 10. Germline CDR1 reads SGHTA; CDR2 reads FQGNSA. CDR3 size: 16 residues. Specimen: peripheral blood. This receptor was taken from a woman in her 70s with acute or convalescent COVID-19. The genes are TRBV7-2 and TRBJ2-5; 9 bases agree with TRBD1. CDR3 in DNA: TGTGCCAGCAGCTTCTCGAACCCGACAGGGGGGGAGACCCAGTACTTC. It specifies CASSFSNPTGGETQYF.